The 25 T cell receptor beta chains below all came from one sample that was sequenced in a study of blood T cell repertoires in COVID-19. Profiled with immunoSEQ multiplex PCR; TCRdb holds only in-frame clones, not every one. The table lists approximately 76,000 clones, roughly 86% of them singletons. The specimen sequenced was peripheral blood. All receptors come from a woman aged 55-69 years with acute or convalescent COVID-19.

V usage is TRBV3-1 (or the pseudogene TRBV3-2) and J usage is TRBJ1-1; the match to TRBD1 covers 8 bases. From germline, CDR1 is LGHDT and CDR2 YNNKEL (reference sequence). Trimming cost V 1 base and J 7 bases; bases outside gene matches: 2. The CDR3 has 13 residues. The CDR3 sequence is CASSQGQGIEAFF. The CDR3 coding sequence is TGTGCCAGCAGCCAAGGACAGGGGATTGAAGCTTTCTTT.

The chain uses TRBV29-1 and TRBJ1-3; no definite D call. Germline CDR1 is SQVTM and CDR2 is ANQGSEA. Trimming took 7 bases from V and 0 from J, leaving 10 bases between them. The CDR3 sequence is 13 residues long. The CDR3 sequence: CSATWSSGNTIYF. In DNA, the CDR3 is TGCAGCGCGACATGGAGCTCTGGAAACACCATATATTTT.

The rearrangement uses TRBV18 and TRBJ2-7; a possible D gene is TRBD2 (5 bases). The CDR3 is 14 amino acids. Germline V gene data show CDR1 as KGHSH and CDR2 as LQKENI. The V and J ends lost 3 bases and 4 bases respectively, with 13 bases between them. The CDR3 loop reads CASSPNPGNYEQYF. Written as DNA, the CDR3 is TGTGCCAGCTCACCTAATCCGGGGAATTACGAGCAGTACTTC.

Worth noting for this clone: Sequence at one end of the junction differs from germline and may be a read error. The rearrangement uses TRBV5-1 and TRBJ2-4; D is possibly TRBD1 (6 bases). Per germline, CDR1 SGHRS and CDR2 YFSETQ. There are 14 residues in the CDR3. This CDR3 reads CASSPDSPKNIQYF. CDR3 sequence (DNA): TGCGCCAGCAGCCCGGACAGTCCCAAGAACATTCAGTACTTC.

The J gene is TRBJ2-1, the V gene TRBV6-5; 8 nucleotides line up with TRBD1. Looked up from germline, CDR1 is MNHEY and CDR2 is SVGAGI. The CDR3 is made up of 11 amino acids. The ends lost 7 bases at V and 8 bases at J; junction bases unmatched: 1. CDR3 DNA sequence: TGTGCCAGCATACAGGGGGATGAGCAGTTCTTC. This sequence encodes CASIQGDEQFF.

The V gene is TRBV7-2, the J gene TRBJ2-7; 9 bases map to TRBD2. The length of the CDR3 is 18 residues. CDR1 SGHTA and CDR2 FQGNSA come from the germline V gene. V was pared by 7 bases and J by 0 bases, with 16 bases of the junction left unmatched. The CDR3 DNA is TGTGCCAGCAACGACCCGGGGGGGCTAGCGGGGAGCTCCTACGAGCAGTACTTC. Residues: CASNDPGGLAGSSYEQYF. The variable domain in full, with the rest retrieved from reference TRBV7-2 and TRBJ2-7, is GAGVSQSPSNKVTEKGKDVELRCDPISGHTALYWYRQSLGQGLEFLIYFQGNSAPDKSGLPSDRFSAERTGGSVSTLTIQRTQQEDSAVYLCASNDPGGLAGSSYEQYFGPGTRLTVT.

The V and J genes are TRBV7-2 and TRBJ2-3; 8 bases map to TRBD2. In germline, CDR1 is SGHTA, CDR2 FQGNSA. This CDR3 region has 16 residues. J lost 6 bases, V lost 5 bases, and 13 bases had no gene match. The DNA for the CDR3 is TGTGCCAGCAGCGTATATCCACGGGGGGGCGGGGATACGCAGTATTTT. It codes for CASSVYPRGGGDTQYF.

The rearrangement uses TRBV5-4 and TRBJ2-7, with a tentative D call TRBD1 (5 bases). V lost 0 bases and J 2 bases, leaving 12 bases between the germline ends. Looked up from germline, CDR1 is SGHNT and CDR2 is YYREEE (reference sequence). CDR3 length: 15 residues. CDR3: CASSLDRTPTYEQYF. As DNA, the CDR3 is TGTGCCAGCAGCTTGGATCGGACACCAACCTACGAGCAGTACTTC.

The V call is TRBV30, the J call TRBJ1-4; 8 nucleotides agree with TRBD1. This CDR3 has 12 residues. CDR1 and CDR2 from the germline V gene are GTSNPN and SVGIG (reference sequence). V trimming: 4 bases; J trimming: 16 bases; junction bases outside the gene matches: 11. The CDR3 protein is CAWTPGQEITFF. In DNA, the CDR3 is TGTGCCTGGACTCCGGGACAGGAAATAACGTTTTTT. Full variable domain (outside the CDR3, taken from reference TRBV30 and TRBJ1-4): SQTIHQWPATLVQPVGSPLSLECTVEGTSNPNLYWYRQAAGRGLQLLFYSVGIGQISSEVPQNLSASRPQDRQFILSSKKLLLSDSGFYLCAWTPGQEITFFGSGTQLSVL.

The rearrangement links TRBV28 to TRBJ1-1, with D perhaps TRBD1 (6 bases). V was shortened by 11 bases and J by 0 bases, with 16 bases between the two germline ends. The germline V gene has CDR1 MDHEN and CDR2 SYDVKM. CDR3 length: 14 amino acids. The chain's CDR3 is CASQGGTLNTEAFF. The CDR3 nucleotides are TGTGCCTCCCAAGGGGGAACCCTGAACACTGAAGCTTTCTTT. The whole variable domain, remainder taken from reference TRBV28 and TRBJ1-1, is DVKVTQSSRYLVKRTGEKVFLECVQDMDHENMFWYRQDPGLGLRLIYFSYDVKMKEKGDIPEGYSVSREKKERFSLILESASTNQTSMYLCASQGGTLNTEAFFGQGTRLTVV.

J is TRBJ2-1 and V is TRBV6-5; 9 bases are a match to TRBD2. V dropped 6 bases and J dropped 4; count of bases not matched to a gene: 7. Germline V gene sequence: CDR1 MNHEY, CDR2 SVGAGI. The CDR3 consists of 15 residues. CDR3 sequence (DNA): TGTGCCAGCAGCCTATCAAGCGGGAGGTACAATGAGCAGTTCTTC. Its translation is CASSLSSGRYNEQFF.

The V gene is TRBV18, the J gene TRBJ2-5; TRBD1 might be the D (5 bases). CDR1 and CDR2 from the germline V gene are KGHSH and LQKENI. The CDR3 runs to 13 residues. With 6 bases removed from V and 2 bases from J, the gap between germline ends came to 10 bases. CDR3 DNA sequence: TGTGCCAGCTCCGATCAGGGTCAAGAGACCCAGTACTTC. It is translated as CASSDQGQETQYF. Full variable domain (remainder filled in from reference TRBV18 and TRBJ2-5): NAGVMQNPRHLVRRRGQEARLRCSPMKGHSHVYWYRQLPEEGLKFMVYLQKENIIDESGMPKERFSAEFPKEGPSILRIQQVVRGDSAAYFCASSDQGQETQYFGPGTRLLVL.

CDR3 DNA sequence: TGTGCCAGCATGGGAGGCCGCCTGCTCTATGGCTACACCTTC. It yields the protein CASMGGRLLYGYTF. V usage is TRBV2 and J usage is TRBJ1-2; D remains ambiguous. V was trimmed by 7 bases and J by 4 bases, leaving 16 bases between them. The CDR3 loop spans 14 amino acids. CDR1 and CDR2 from the germline V gene are SNHLY and FYNNEI.

The chain links TRBV6-5 to TRBJ2-1; unclear D gene. V was shortened by 7 bases and J by 0 bases, with 10 bases between the two germline ends. The CDR3 runs to 14 residues. Germline loops: CDR1 MNHEY, CDR2 SVGAGI. The CDR3 spells CASNFRSSYNEQFF. The CDR3 nucleotides are TGTGCCAGCAATTTCCGGAGCTCCTACAATGAGCAGTTCTTC.

The J gene is TRBJ2-7, the V gene TRBV3-1 (or the pseudogene TRBV3-2); a possible D gene is TRBD2 (6 bases). CDR1 and CDR2 from the germline V gene are LGHDT and YNNKEL (reference sequence). V was cut by 1 base and J by 6 bases, with 10 bases left in between. The length of the CDR3 is 13 residues. The CDR3 DNA reads as TGTGCCAGCAGCCAAGTCCGGGGGAGCGAGCAGTACTTC. This translates into CASSQVRGSEQYF.

The gene calls are TRBV19 and TRBJ1-1, with D maybe TRBD1 (5 bases). The germline V and J ends were trimmed by 5 bases and 2 bases, with 9 bases remaining between them. CDR3 length: 13 amino acids. CDR1 and CDR2 from the germline V gene are LNHDA and SQIVND (reference sequence). Written as DNA, the CDR3 is TGTGCCAGTAGTTCAGGGCGAAACACTGAAGCTTTCTTT. Amino acid sequence: CASSSGRNTEAFF.

V and J are TRBV15 and TRBJ2-6; D is undetermined. V was shortened by 0 bases and J by 0 bases, with 3 bases between the two germline ends. Germline CDR1 reads LNHNV; CDR2 reads YYDKDF (reference sequence). This CDR3 contains 15 residues. Here the CDR3 reads CATSRESSGANVLTF. CDR3 nucleotide sequence: TGTGCCACCAGCAGAGAGAGCTCTGGGGCCAACGTCCTGACTTTC.

The gene calls are TRBV6-5 and TRBJ2-7; tentatively, D is TRBD1 (6 bases). The CDR3 covers 14 residues. Germline-derived CDR1 and CDR2 are MNHEY and SVGAGI. Trimming took 3 bases from V and 6 from J, leaving 15 bases between them. Written as DNA, the CDR3 is TGTGCCAGCAGTTATTTAGCAGGGGCCTCCGAGCAGTACTTC. It encodes CASSYLAGASEQYF.

The V and J genes are TRBV7-9 and TRBJ2-2; 9 nucleotides agree with TRBD1. Losses at the gene ends were 0 bases for V and 6 bases for J; bases not matched to a gene: 5. The CDR3 contains 16 residues. CDR1 is SEHNR and CDR2 is FQNEAQ in the germline V gene (reference sequence). The CDR3 reads CASSLAGDRDAGELFF. The CDR3 DNA is TGTGCCAGCAGCTTAGCAGGGGACAGGGATGCCGGGGAGCTGTTTTTT.

J is TRBJ1-3 and V is TRBV4-1; D is unresolved. The CDR3 is 15 residues long. V gave up 1 base and J gave up 0 bases, with 7 bases separating them. CDR1 is MGHRA and CDR2 is YSYEKL in the germline V gene. DNA of the CDR3: TGCGCCAGCAGCCAAGGTCGGAGCTCTGGAAACACCATATATTTT. Translating it yields CASSQGRSSGNTIYF.

V gene TRBV5-8 combines with J gene TRBJ1-3, with D unclear. The V gene's germline CDR1 is SGHTS and CDR2 YDEGEE. Trimming shortened V by 0 bases and J by 4 bases, and 8 bases separated the two germline ends. The CDR3 runs to 14 residues. The CDR3 DNA sequence: TGTGCCAGCAGCTTGGGAGGGCTCGGAAACACCATATATTTT. Its protein product is CASSLGGLGNTIYF.

This chain connects TRBV19 to TRBJ2-5; a possible D gene is TRBD1 (6 bases). The CDR3 runs 16 residues. Germline V gene sequence: CDR1 LNHDA, CDR2 SQIVND (reference sequence). Trimming removed 5 bases from V and 2 bases from J, with 18 bases in between. CDR3 loop: CASSSRPGHAQETQYF. CDR3 DNA: TGTGCCAGTAGTTCTAGACCGGGACACGCACAAGAGACCCAGTACTTC.

This chain uses TRBV19 with TRBJ2-5; D perhaps matches TRBD1 (5 bases). Looked up from germline, CDR1 is LNHDA and CDR2 is SQIVND (reference sequence). Trimming removed 8 bases at V and 2 bases at J, with 18 bases between. The CDR3 runs 15 residues. The CDR3 sequence: CASSTRAGAQETQYF. In DNA form, the CDR3 reads TGTGCCAGTTCGACCCGCGCTGGGGCACAAGAGACCCAGTACTTC.

This chain links TRBV28 with TRBJ1-5; D ambiguous. Germline V gene lookup returns CDR1 MDHEN and CDR2 SYDVKM. V gave up 3 bases and J gave up 10 bases, with 16 bases separating them. The CDR3 has 14 amino acids. The CDR3 spells CASSFGQEGLPQHF. The CDR3 bases are TGTGCCAGCAGTTTCGGGCAGGAGGGTCTACCCCAGCATTTT.

The chain employs TRBV7-8 and TRBJ2-2, with TRBD1 as a possible D gene (7 bases). The V end was cut by 9 bases, the J end by 3 bases, with 14 bases between. The germline gives CDR1 SGHVS, CDR2 FQNEAQ. The CDR3 consists of 14 residues. The CDR3 protein is CASHRRGDTGELFF. CDR3 nucleotides: TGTGCCAGTCACCGCAGGGGGGACACCGGGGAGCTGTTTTTT.